The 3 T cell receptor beta chains below come from one sample, sequenced in a study of CD8+ T cells in alopecia areata (dated by TCRdb to between 2018 and 2020). The time point label corresponds to: baseline before oral tofacitinib. The method behind the library was the immunoSEQ multiplex PCR assay. For TCR sequencing, RNA was extracted from every sample and reverse transcribed into cDNA to serve as template. TCRdb limited this immuneACCESS table to in-frame rearrangements with V and J called. A share of clones is missing; checked studies link under half to unresolved V genes, and the rest is unexplained. For this sample the table gives roughly 250,000 clones, of which about two thirds were detected only once. Of the sample, around 1.2% falls within the top ten clones. The sequencing here drew on CD4+ T cells sorted from blood, taken at week 0. The receptors shown here come from a human donor with alopecia areata.

The rearrangement joins TRBV4-3 to TRBJ1-2, with D possibly TRBD1 on 5 matching bases. There are 17 residues in the CDR3. V was clipped by 0 bases and J by 6 bases, with 20 bases between them. CDR1 LGHNA and CDR2 YSLEER come from the germline V gene. CDR3 sequence: CASSQDRQAGLENGYTF. The CDR3 nucleotides are TGCGCCAGCAGCCAAGATCGTCAGGCAGGGCTAGAGAATGGCTACACCTTC.

This clone was observed a single time. The chain uses TRBV6-1 and TRBJ2-5; D not resolved. Trimming took 10 bases from V and 5 from J, leaving 11 bases between them. This CDR3 comprises 11 residues. Looked up from germline, CDR1 is MNHNS and CDR2 is SASEGT. CDR3 sequence (DNA): TGTGCCACCTCCGGGCTGGAGACCCAGTACTTC. This gives the protein CATSGLETQYF.

This clone was observed a few times. Other nucleotide sequences in the sample specify the same CDR3. The chain is built from TRBV6-5 and TRBJ2-7, with 8 bases matching TRBD1. Germline CDR1 reads MNHEY; CDR2 reads SVGAGI. Trimming cost V 6 bases and J 2 bases; bases outside gene matches: 6. The CDR3 has 14 amino acids. The CDR3 here is CASRAGTGPYEQYF. The CDR3, as DNA: TGTGCCAGCAGGGCCGGGACAGGACCCTACGAGCAGTACTTC.